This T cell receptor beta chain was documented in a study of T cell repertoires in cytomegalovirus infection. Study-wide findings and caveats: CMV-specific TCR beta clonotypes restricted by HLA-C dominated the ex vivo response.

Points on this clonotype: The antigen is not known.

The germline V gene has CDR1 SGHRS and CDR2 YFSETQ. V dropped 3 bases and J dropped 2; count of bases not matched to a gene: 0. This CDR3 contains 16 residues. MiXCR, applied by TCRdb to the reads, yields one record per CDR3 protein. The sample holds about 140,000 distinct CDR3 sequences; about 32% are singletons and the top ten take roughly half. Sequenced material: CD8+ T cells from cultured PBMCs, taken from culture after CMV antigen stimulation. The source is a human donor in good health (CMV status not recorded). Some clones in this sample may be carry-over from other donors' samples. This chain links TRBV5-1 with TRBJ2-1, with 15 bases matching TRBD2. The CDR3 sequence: CASSWTSGGAYNEQFF. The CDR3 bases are TGCGCCAGCAGCTGGACTAGCGGGGGGGCCTACAATGAGCAGTTCTTC. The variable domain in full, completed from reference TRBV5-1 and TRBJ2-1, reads KAGVTQTPRYLIKTRGQQVTLSCSPISGHRSVSWYQQTPGQGLQFLFEYFSETQRNKGNFPGRFSGRQFSNSRSEMNVSTLELGDSALYLCASSWTSGGAYNEQFFGPGTRLTVL.